Listed below are T cell receptor beta chains from one sample, sequenced in a study of OX40 agonist ivuxolimab in advanced cancers. Method: immunoSEQ multiplex PCR; TCRdb's copy keeps in-frame clones and lacks some. The table has 75,000 to 100,000 clones, about four fifths seen once; the top ten hold less than 6%. Sequenced here: CD4+ or CD8+ T cells sorted from blood, sampled in a trial of the OX40 agonist ivuxolimab. Receptor source: an adult with an advanced solid tumor such as melanoma, head and neck, liver or kidney cancer. The CDR3 runs from the conserved cysteine through the conserved F or W. A D gene is named only where the DNA matches it firmly. Clone size is given for some rows only: seen once, a few or many times, or a class if the clone is expanded.

>TRBJ1-5|TRBV5-6|NA|NA|14
TGTGCCAGCAGCTTGACCGGGGTGGATCAGCCCCAGCATTTT
CASSLTGVDQPQHF
>TRBJ1-1|TRBV29-1|NA|NA|13
TGCAGCGGCGTAGGATGGATTAGGACTGAAGCTTTCTTT
CSGVGWIRTEAFF
>TRBJ2-5|TRBV5-1|TRBD1|NA|15
TGCGCCAGCAGCTTGAACAGGGGCTCTCAAGAGACCCAGTACTTC
CASSLNRGSQETQYF
>TRBJ1-6|TRBV5-1|NA|few|15
TGCGCCAGCAGCTTGGAGTCAGGGACCCATTCACCCCTCCACTTT
CASSLESGTHSPLHF
>TRBJ1-1|TRBV18|NA|once|13
TGTGCCAGCTCTCCTGGACAGAACACTGAAGCTTTCTTT
CASSPGQNTEAFF
>TRBJ2-7|TRBV2|NA|once|13
TGTGCCAGCAGTGATCAGGGATCCTACGAGCAGTACTTC
CASSDQGSYEQYF
>TRBJ2-7|TRBV5-3|TRBD1|NA|13
TGTGCCAGAATGTCAGGGGGCTCCTACGAGCAGTACTTC
CARMSGGSYEQYF
>TRBJ2-2|TRBV19|NA|NA|14
TGTGCCAGCTCTCGGGCCTCTAACACCGGGGAGCTGTTTTTT
CASSRASNTGELFF
>TRBJ1-1|TRBV19|NA|NA|13
TGTGCCAGTAGTATCGCGGAGAACACTGAAGCTTTCTTT
CASSIAENTEAFF
>TRBJ1-2|TRBV6-5|TRBD1|NA|14
TGTGCCAGCAGTGTTCCGGGACAGGGGGATGGCTACACCTTC
CASSVPGQGDGYTF
>TRBJ1-6|TRBV30|NA|few|13
TGTGCCTTGCAGAGGGGATATAATTCACCCCTCCACTTT
CALQRGYNSPLHF
>TRBJ1-1|TRBV7-2|NA|NA|17
TGTGCCAGCAGCTTAGACACGGCAGGACGCGAGAACACTGAAGCTTTCTTT
CASSLDTAGRENTEAFF
>TRBJ1-2|TRBV2|NA|NA|13
TGTGCCAGCAGTGGGTTTCCGATGGATGGCTACACCTTC
CASSGFPMDGYTF
>TRBJ2-1|TRBV11-2|NA|once|15
TGTGCCAGCAGCTTAGTCAGGGGACTTAACAATGAGCAGTTCTTC
CASSLVRGLNNEQFF